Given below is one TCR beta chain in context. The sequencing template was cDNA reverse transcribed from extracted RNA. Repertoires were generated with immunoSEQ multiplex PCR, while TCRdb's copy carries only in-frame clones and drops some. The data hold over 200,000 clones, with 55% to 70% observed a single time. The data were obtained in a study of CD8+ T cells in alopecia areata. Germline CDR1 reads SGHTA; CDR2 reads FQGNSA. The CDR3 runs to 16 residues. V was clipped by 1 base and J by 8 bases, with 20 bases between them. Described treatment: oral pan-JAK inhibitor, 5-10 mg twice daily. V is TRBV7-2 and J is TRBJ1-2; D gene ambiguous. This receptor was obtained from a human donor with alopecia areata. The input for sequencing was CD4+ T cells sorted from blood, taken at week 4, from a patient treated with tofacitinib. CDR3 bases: TGTGCCAGCAGCTTAGTGTGGGAGATTTCGGCGCAAGGCTACACCTTC. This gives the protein CASSLVWEISAQGYTF. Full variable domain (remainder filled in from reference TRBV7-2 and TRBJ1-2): GAGVSQSPSNKVTEKGKDVELRCDPISGHTALYWYRQSLGQGLEFLIYFQGNSAPDKSGLPSDRFSAERTGGSVSTLTIQRTQQEDSAVYLCASSLVWEISAQGYTFGSGTRLTVV.